This T cell receptor beta chain was identified in a study of cytomegalovirus exposure and HLA in healthy donors. General study findings and limits: TCR beta chain V- and J-gene trimming was linked, in a later analysis, to a missense variant in DCLRE1C. Most TCRs appeared rarely, but some public TCRs recurred in many donors. Other equally common chains were less clonally expanded than HLA-associated TCR beta chains, a later analysis showed.

The germline CDR1 and CDR2 sequences are MNHNS and SASEGT. This CDR3 is built from 13 residues. Of note for this clone: The antigen is unknown. One end of the junction varies from germline; a read error may be responsible.

Use of 60 Vbeta and 13 Jbeta primers characterized the PCR. Generated by immunoSEQ multiplex PCR, the TCRdb table keeps only in-frame clones and is missing some. The ten most abundant clones cover 6.8% of a sample with around 100,000 clones. The TCR sequence derives from a man aged 40-49 years in good health and CMV-seropositive. The specimen sequenced was PBMCs. The chain links TRBV6-1 to TRBJ1-1; 7 positions agree with TRBD1. CDR3 in amino acids: CASSVQGNAEAFF. As DNA, the CDR3 is TGTGCCAGCAGTGTACAGGGGAACGCTGAAGCTTTCTTT.